This is a list of T cell receptor beta chains from one sample in a study of blood T cells in healthy people across ages. A single record per CDR3 protein comes from TCRdb applying MiXCR to the 5' RACE reads. This sample carries around 990,000 distinct CDR3 sequences, roughly two fifths of them seen once, and the ten largest clones take 13%. Material for sequencing was blood. Receptors were obtained from a man younger than 30 in good health. CDR3s include the opening cysteine and the closing phenylalanine or tryptophan. A D gene is named only where the DNA matches it firmly. Rows may omit the clone size; those that give it use once, few, many or a size class.

J,size,D,length,V,DNA,CDR3
TRBJ2-2,.,TRBD1,14,TRBV20-1,TGCAGTGCTTACGGACAGGCGAACACCAGGGAGCTGTTTTTT,CSAYGQANTRELFF
TRBJ2-1,.,.,11,TRBV29-1,TGCAGCGTTGTGCCGTCCAATGAGCAGTTCTTC,CSVVPSNEQFF
TRBJ2-5,.,.,13,TRBV29-1,TGCAGCGTTGATGGGGGGAAGGAGGAGACCCAGTACTTC,CSVDGGKEETQYF
TRBJ2-7,.,.,15,TRBV27,TGTGCCAGCAGTTTCCGACAGAGAGACTCCTACGAGCAGTACTTC,CASSFRQRDSYEQYF
TRBJ1-4,.,TRBD1,17,TRBV18,TGTGCCAGCTCAGAGGGACAGAAAAGCGCAACTAATGAAAAACTGTTTTTT,CASSEGQKSATNEKLFF
TRBJ2-7,once,TRBD2,18,TRBV20-1,TGCAGTGCTAGTTTGGGGACTAGCGGGGGGCCCCCCTACAATGAGCAGTACTTC,CSASLGTSGGPPYNEQYF
TRBJ1-2,once,.,14,TRBV5-1,TGCGCCAGCAGCTTGGTAGCCAGAAACTATGGCTACACCTTC,CASSLVARNYGYTF
TRBJ2-1,.,.,16,TRBV5-1,TGCGCCAGCAGCCCACCATTGGGCAACTCCTACAATGAGCAGTTCTTC,CASSPPLGNSYNEQFF
TRBJ1-1,.,.,12,TRBV29-1,TGCAGCTCCGGACTGGGGGGAACTGAAGCTTTCTTT,CSSGLGGTEAFF
TRBJ1-2,few,.,15,TRBV4-3,TGCGCCAGCAGCCAAGAAGGTCATTGGGCAGATGGCTACACCTTC,CASSQEGHWADGYTF
TRBJ1-1,.,TRBD1,16,TRBV2,TGTGCCAGCAGCGACGGACAGGGGGCTATCGGCACTGAAGCTTTCTTT,CASSDGQGAIGTEAFF
TRBJ1-1,.,.,15,TRBV29-1,TGCAGCGTCGCTCCCCGACTTAGGGGGGACACTGAAGCTTTCTTT,CSVAPRLRGDTEAFF
TRBJ2-1,.,.,12,TRBV20-1,TGCAGTGCTAGATCATCCGAAGAGACCCAGTTCTTC,CSARSSEETQFF
TRBJ2-1,few,.,15,TRBV27,TGTGCCAGCAGTCAAGGACTATACTCCTACAATGAGCAGTTCTTC,CASSQGLYSYNEQFF
TRBJ1-1,.,.,15,TRBV7-2,TGTGCCAGCAGCTTTCTAAACGAGTGGAACACTGAAGCTTTCTTT,CASSFLNEWNTEAFF
TRBJ1-5,once,.,14,TRBV3-1,TGTGCCAGCAGCCAAGATTTGGTGGGGCAGCCCCAGCATTTT,CASSQDLVGQPQHF
TRBJ1-2,.,.,15,TRBV6-5,TGTGCCAGCAGTCCATCCACTCCCGCTAACTATGGCTACACCTTC,CASSPSTPANYGYTF
TRBJ1-3,.,.,15,TRBV9,TGTGCCAGCAGCGTAGAGGGAAACTCTGGAAACACCATATATTTT,CASSVEGNSGNTIYF
TRBJ1-1,.,.,16,TRBV5-1,TGCGCCAGCAGCTTGGAACAGGGATTTAGGAACACTGAAGCTTTCTTT,CASSLEQGFRNTEAFF
TRBJ2-3,.,.,15,TRBV2,TGTACCAGCAGTGAACTCCCCCTAGGAGAAGATACGCAGTATTTT,CTSSELPLGEDTQYF
TRBJ1-2,.,TRBD1,16,TRBV4-1,TGCGCCAGCAGCCAAGGGACAGGGGACTTCGTCTATGGCTACACCTTC,CASSQGTGDFVYGYTF
TRBJ2-7,few,TRBD1,15,TRBV4-3,TGCGCCAGCAGCGTCGACAGGGTCAGCTCCTACGAGCAGTACTTC,CASSVDRVSSYEQYF
TRBJ2-5,.,.,13,TRBV7-8,TGTGCCAGCAGCTTTCGGGGTATTGGAGAGCAGTACTTC,CASSFRGIGEQYF
TRBJ2-7,.,.,14,TRBV12-3/TRBV12-4,TGTGCCAGCAGTTCGGGGGGCGATTTGAATGAGCAGTACTTC,CASSSGGDLNEQYF
TRBJ2-3,few,.,16,TRBV7-2,TGTGCCAGCAGCCTACGAGAGCTGACTAGCACAGATACGCAGTATTTT,CASSLRELTSTDTQYF
TRBJ1-2,few,.,15,TRBV2,TGTGCCAGCAGTGCGGGAGGGGCATCTAACTATGGCTACACCTTC,CASSAGGASNYGYTF